Sequencing of this T cell receptor beta chain was carried out in a study of cytomegalovirus exposure and HLA in healthy donors. General observations from the study: As a later analysis showed, a missense DCLRE1C variant was linked to trimming of TCR beta V- and J-genes. Per published reports, the classifier diagnosed cytomegalovirus status with high specificity and sensitivity.

Primers: 60 Vbeta forward and 13 Jbeta reverse. Using immunoSEQ multiplex PCR, the repertoire was profiled, and TCRdb retains in-frame clones only, with some absent. The table has about 120,000 clones, over 70% seen once; the top ten hold 1.6%. V was trimmed by 4 bases and J by 2 bases, leaving 6 bases between them. CDR1 is SGHVS and CDR2 is FQNEAQ in the germline V gene. This CDR3 contains 14 residues. Concerning this clone: Antigen: not known.

The genes are TRBV7-8 and TRBJ2-6; tentatively, D is TRBD1 (5 bases). This clonotype was sampled from a woman under 30 in good health and CMV-seronegative. The source material was PBMCs. The CDR3, as DNA: TGTGCCAGCAGCTCAGGGCCTGGGGCCAACGTCCTGACTTTC. This translates into CASSSGPGANVLTF. Full variable domain (missing parts from reference TRBV7-8 and TRBJ2-6): GAGVSQSPRYKVAKRGQDVALRCDPISGHVSLFWYQQALGQGPEFLTYFQNEAQLDKSGLPSDRFFAERPEGSVSTLKIQRTQQEDSAVYLCASSSGPGANVLTFGAGSRLTVL.